A single sample gave rise to the 11 T cell receptor beta chains below, sequenced in a study of early T cells in non-severe SARS-CoV-2 infection. TCRdb passed the 5' RACE reads through MiXCR, listing each CDR3 protein once. The sample contains about 67,000 distinct CDR3 sequences, roughly 10% of which appear only once. This sample comprised whole blood, obtained at baseline. These receptors were taken from an adult who was a healthcare worker with PCR-confirmed SARS-CoV-2 infection or an uninfected control (not recorded which).

This clonotype was counted many times. The chain couples TRBV9 to TRBJ2-1, with D uncertain. The CDR3 is 13 residues long. The V end lost 4 bases, the J end lost 6 bases, and 11 bases lay between the germline ends. CDR1 and CDR2 from the germline V gene are SGDLS and YYNGEE. DNA of the CDR3: TGTGCCAGCAGCCCCCCGAATGGCAATGAGCAGTTCTTC. Translating gives CASSPPNGNEQFF.

This clonotype was seen more than once but under ten times. A read error may account for a junction end that differs from germline. The rearrangement links TRBV20-1 to TRBJ2-3; a possible D gene is TRBD2 (6 bases). This CDR3 contains 12 residues. Germline CDR1 is DFQATT and CDR2 is SNEGSKA (reference sequence). The CDR3 loop is CSATPPSGQYNF. In DNA form, the CDR3 reads TGCAGTGCTACCCCGCCGAGCGGGCAATACAATTTT.

The chain carries TRBV30 and TRBJ2-3; D might be TRBD2 (5 bases). Germline values: CDR1 GTSNPN, CDR2 SVGIG (reference sequence). The CDR3 is 13 amino acids. V dropped 4 bases and J dropped 8 bases, with 16 bases sitting between them. DNA of the CDR3: TGTGCCTGGACGAACGCCCTGGGGAGTACGCAGTATTTT. Amino acid sequence: CAWTNALGSTQYF.

This clonotype was detected ten times or more. V is TRBV29-1 and J is TRBJ2-7, with TRBD1 matching over 9 bases. With 6 bases clipped from V and 1 base from J, the junction kept 7 bases outside the gene matches. This CDR3 is 14 amino acids long. From germline, CDR1 is SQVTM and CDR2 ANQGSEA. The CDR3 nucleotides read TGCAGCGTCGCGTCGACAGGGGGGTCCTACGAGCAGTACTTC. It codes for CSVASTGGSYEQYF.

The chain links TRBV7-6 to TRBJ2-7; TRBD2 agrees at 11 bases. The trim removed 5 bases at V and 1 base at J, leaving 4 bases unmatched. The CDR3 has 15 amino acids. Germline V CDR1 and CDR2: SGHVS, FNYEAQ. CDR3 sequence reads: CASSKTSGSSYEQYF. CDR3 nucleotides: TGTGCCAGCAGCAAAACTAGCGGGAGTTCCTACGAGCAGTACTTC.

This clonotype was recorded many times. This chain joins TRBV7-3 and TRBJ2-2; 7 nucleotides match TRBD2. The CDR3 sequence is 17 residues long. Germline-derived CDR1 and CDR2 are SGHTA and FQGTGA. Trimming at V came to 0 bases and at J to 1 base, leaving 5 bases not matched to a gene. DNA for the CDR3: TGTGCCAGCAGCTTAACTGCCGCTAGCGGGAACACCGGGGAGCTGTTTTTT. Protein: CASSLTAASGNTGELFF.

This chain joins TRBV6-2 or TRBV6-3 and TRBJ2-7; tentatively, D is TRBD1 (6 bases). There are 15 residues in the CDR3. Trimming took 6 bases from V and 0 from J, leaving 15 bases between them. The germline CDR1 and CDR2 sequences are MNHEY and SVGEGT. This chain's CDR3 is CASRLRDNFSYEQYF. The CDR3 nucleotides read TGTGCCAGCAGACTCCGGGACAACTTCTCCTACGAGCAGTACTTC.

This clonotype was detected ten times or more. One end of the junction does not line up with germline, which may come from a read error. This sequence joins TRBV7-7 and TRBJ2-2; TRBD1 matches 8 bases. The CDR3 contains 15 residues. Germline-derived CDR1 and CDR2 are SSHAT and FNYEAQ (reference sequence). CDR3 in amino acids: CASSQGQVKGGELFF. The DNA of the CDR3 is TGTGCTAGCAGCCAGGGACAGGTTAAAGGCGGGGAGCTGTTTTTT.

This clonotype was seen ten or more times. The rearrangement links TRBV29-1 to TRBJ2-4; D may be TRBD1 (5 bases). Per the germline V gene, CDR1 is SQVTM and CDR2 is ANQGSEA. V lost 6 bases and J lost 0, with 12 bases in between. The CDR3 is made up of 14 amino acids. CDR3 nucleotide sequence: TGCAGCGTCCGACAGAACCTAGCCAAAAACATTCAGTACTTC. Residues: CSVRQNLAKNIQYF.

The V gene is TRBV9, the J gene TRBJ2-7; 9 bases line up with TRBD2. The J segment lost 2 bases and the V segment lost 3 bases, leaving 3 bases of the junction unmatched. CDR3 length equals 14 residues. CDR1 is SGDLS and CDR2 is YYNGEE in the germline V gene. CDR3 amino acids: CASSAGLATYEQYF. Here the CDR3 DNA reads TGTGCCAGCAGCGCCGGACTAGCGACCTACGAGCAGTACTTC.

This clonotype was observed a few times. V usage is TRBV28 and J usage is TRBJ2-3; 8 bases are shared with TRBD2. The CDR3 is 15 amino acids. V was pared by 3 bases and J by 1 base, with 3 bases of the junction left unmatched. Looked up from germline, CDR1 is MDHEN and CDR2 is SYDVKM. The CDR3 DNA reads TGTGCCAGCAGTTTTGCGGGGGGTGGCACAGATACGCAGTATTTT. Encoded protein: CASSFAGGGTDTQYF. Supplemented by reference TRBV28 and TRBJ2-3, the full variable domain reads DVKVTQSSRYLVKRTGEKVFLECVQDMDHENMFWYRQDPGLGLRLIYFSYDVKMKEKGDIPEGYSVSREKKERFSLILESASTNQTSMYLCASSFAGGGTDTQYFGPGTRLTVL.